This T cell receptor beta chain was recovered during a study of human T cells and chemical hapten exposure. Study-level background: Patch testing placed 0.01% DPC on the upper back, with readings at 6 days. Study-level findings and limits: Donors were affected by alopecia, so their immune reaction might vary from that of healthy individuals.

As to time point: patch test 3, about 24 weeks after DPC sensitization. The treatment here: therapeutic diphenylcyclopropenone sensitization with weekly scalp DPC. Unfractionated whole blood was the source of the extracted total RNA. Alopecia patients deemed DPC-suitable, aged 18 to 70, excluding pregnancy. This CDR3 is 15 amino acids long. Between the trimmed V and J ends, which lost 2 bases and 2 bases, there was a span of 12 bases. CDR1 SGHKS and CDR2 YYEKEE come from the germline V gene (reference sequence). Each CDR3 protein gets one entry after TCRdb re-called the RACE reads with MiXCR. The sample lists tens of thousands of distinct CDR3 sequences; about 13% were seen once. There are many counts of this clonotype. The antigen is not known.

The rearrangement links TRBV5-5 to TRBJ2-3; D gene uncertain. The receptor was isolated from a woman in her 40s with alopecia areata. Some clones in this sample may be carry-over from other donors' samples. The source material was whole blood, sampled in connection with sensitization to the hapten diphenylcyclopropenone (DPC). The CDR3 DNA reads TGTGCCAGCAGCTTTGCGGACCTGCACACAGATACGCAGTATTTT. This gives the protein CASSFADLHTDTQYF.